A selection of T cell receptor beta chains follows, all from one sample in a study of HIV-infected patients and healthy controls. TCRdb re-derived calls from the 5' RACE reads in MiXCR, one entry per CDR3 protein. The repertoire consists of around 18,000 distinct CDR3 sequences, with roughly 15% occurring once and the leading ten covering roughly a quarter. Specimen: CD8+ T cells from blood. The receptors originated from a human donor in good health. CDR3s include the opening cysteine and the closing phenylalanine or tryptophan.

V gene: TRBV6-5; J gene: TRBJ1-1; CDR3 protein: CASRDRGDPEAFF
V gene: TRBV27; J gene: TRBJ2-5; CDR3 protein: CASRYGRYQETQYF
V gene: TRBV2; J gene: TRBJ1-5; CDR3 protein: CASSDDSFNQPQHF
V gene: TRBV23-1; J gene: TRBJ2-2; CDR3 protein: CASSLGRNKRRELFF
V gene: TRBV20-1; J gene: TRBJ2-1; CDR3 protein: CSAREAGTNLYNEQFF
V gene: TRBV25-1; J gene: TRBJ2-5; CDR3 protein: CASSGFRDRGEETQYF
V gene: TRBV7-9; J gene: TRBJ2-1; CDR3 protein: CASSPSREQFF
V gene: TRBV20-1; J gene: TRBJ2-1; CDR3 protein: CSARGWVGLVLGATSWDEQFF
V gene: TRBV29-1; J gene: TRBJ1-2; CDR3 protein: CSVGGTEALYTF
V gene: TRBV5-1; J gene: TRBJ2-7; CDR3 protein: CASSLLGPVSSYEQYF
V gene: TRBV20-1; J gene: TRBJ2-6; CDR3 protein: CSARDLRGAGANVLTF
V gene: TRBV12-3/TRBV12-4; J gene: TRBJ2-7; CDR3 protein: CASSLGPSYEQYF
V gene: TRBV19; J gene: TRBJ2-6; CDR3 protein: CASSIGSGANVLTF
V gene: TRBV4-1; J gene: TRBJ1-6; CDR3 protein: CASSQVNSPLHF
V gene: TRBV5-6; J gene: TRBJ2-3; CDR3 protein: CASSQLGLDTDTQYF
V gene: TRBV11-2; J gene: TRBJ2-5; CDR3 protein: CASSPWMGTYFPGAQYF
V gene: TRBV28; J gene: TRBJ2-5; CDR3 protein: CASRPTSGGAQETQYF
V gene: TRBV5-5; J gene: TRBJ2-3; CDR3 protein: CASSPDVTDTQYF
V gene: TRBV6-2/TRBV6-3; J gene: TRBJ1-1; CDR3 protein: CASRGLIRDRKNTEAFF
V gene: TRBV9; J gene: TRBJ2-5; CDR3 protein: CASSVVETQYF
V gene: TRBV5-5; J gene: TRBJ2-5; CDR3 protein: CASSFLLAGPQYF
V gene: TRBV5-6; J gene: TRBJ1-1; CDR3 protein: CASSLAWVEASTEAFF
V gene: TRBV7-9; J gene: TRBJ1-1; CDR3 protein: CASKGVNTEAFF
V gene: TRBV9; J gene: TRBJ2-1; CDR3 protein: CASSDWTSGRGDEQFF
V gene: TRBV30; J gene: TRBJ2-5; CDR3 protein: CAWARGGGFGETQYF
V gene: TRBV11-2; J gene: TRBJ2-3; CDR3 protein: CASSSDGSTDTQYF
V gene: TRBV11-2; J gene: TRBJ2-1; CDR3 protein: CASSQAPWGGNEQFF
V gene: TRBV12-3/TRBV12-4; J gene: TRBJ1-2; CDR3 protein: CASSHNRFNYGYTF
V gene: TRBV12-3/TRBV12-4; J gene: TRBJ2-3; CDR3 protein: CASSPGHRTDTQYF
V gene: TRBV10-3; J gene: TRBJ1-1; CDR3 protein: CAISEGETAEAFF
V gene: TRBV4-3; J gene: TRBJ2-1; CDR3 protein: CASSQDIWLDREYNEQFF
V gene: TRBV3-1; J gene: TRBJ1-1; CDR3 protein: CASSLKQGVPEAFF
V gene: TRBV9; J gene: TRBJ2-3; CDR3 protein: CASSVGDGRPDTQYF
V gene: TRBV5-8; J gene: TRBJ1-1; CDR3 protein: CASSLGFGLRTEAFF
V gene: TRBV28; J gene: TRBJ2-1; CDR3 protein: CASSKAGSYNEQFF
V gene: TRBV7-2; J gene: TRBJ1-5; CDR3 protein: CASSLTGLGSGQPQHF
V gene: TRBV24-1; J gene: TRBJ1-1; CDR3 protein: CATSEKNTEAFF
V gene: TRBV29-1; J gene: TRBJ2-1; CDR3 protein: CSVEGASGDYNEQFF
V gene: TRBV12-3/TRBV12-4; J gene: TRBJ1-4; CDR3 protein: CASKGNGGVGEKLFF
V gene: TRBV4-3; J gene: TRBJ2-5; CDR3 protein: CASSQDTGQTQETQYF
V gene: TRBV3-1; J gene: TRBJ2-2; CDR3 protein: CASSQTFGPQPGELFF
V gene: TRBV19; J gene: TRBJ1-1; CDR3 protein: CASSRPGGLSGPSEAFF
V gene: TRBV5-4; J gene: TRBJ2-1; CDR3 protein: CASSYDNEQFF
V gene: TRBV6-2/TRBV6-3; J gene: TRBJ2-7; CDR3 protein: CASSLLASGSYEQYF